This TCR beta chain was recovered during a study of glioma-infiltrating T cells. Turning to this clonotype: One base away lies a much larger clone, so this may be a sequencing read error. No conserved phenylalanine or tryptophan is present at the end of the CDR3, so a read error is the likely explanation.

V gave up 5 bases and J gave up 3 bases; unmatched junction bases: 6. CDR1 is DFQATT, CDR2 SNEGSKA, per germline (reference sequence). The CDR3 is made up of 16 amino acids. Amplification of TCR alpha and beta CDR3 regions from RNA used iRepertoire nested multiplex PCR. Tissue mRNA or PBMC total RNA, roughly 85-450 ng, went into one-step reverse transcription and amplification. TCRdb fed the multiplex PCR reads into MiXCR, producing one record per CDR3 protein. The sample includes 150,000 to 200,000 distinct CDR3 sequences, roughly 45% of them seen just once. This TCR was sampled from a human donor with low-grade glioma or glioblastoma, undergoing nonglioma brain surgery, or in good health (not recorded which). Sequenced sample: glioma tissue, nonneoplastic brain tissue, or PBMCs (not recorded which). V gene TRBV20-1 combines with J gene TRBJ2-1, with 14 nucleotides matching TRBD2. The CDR3 DNA reads as TGCAGTGCTGTCGGGACTAGCGGGAGCCTCTACAATGAGCAGTTCCTC. This codes for CSAVGTSGSLYNEQFL.